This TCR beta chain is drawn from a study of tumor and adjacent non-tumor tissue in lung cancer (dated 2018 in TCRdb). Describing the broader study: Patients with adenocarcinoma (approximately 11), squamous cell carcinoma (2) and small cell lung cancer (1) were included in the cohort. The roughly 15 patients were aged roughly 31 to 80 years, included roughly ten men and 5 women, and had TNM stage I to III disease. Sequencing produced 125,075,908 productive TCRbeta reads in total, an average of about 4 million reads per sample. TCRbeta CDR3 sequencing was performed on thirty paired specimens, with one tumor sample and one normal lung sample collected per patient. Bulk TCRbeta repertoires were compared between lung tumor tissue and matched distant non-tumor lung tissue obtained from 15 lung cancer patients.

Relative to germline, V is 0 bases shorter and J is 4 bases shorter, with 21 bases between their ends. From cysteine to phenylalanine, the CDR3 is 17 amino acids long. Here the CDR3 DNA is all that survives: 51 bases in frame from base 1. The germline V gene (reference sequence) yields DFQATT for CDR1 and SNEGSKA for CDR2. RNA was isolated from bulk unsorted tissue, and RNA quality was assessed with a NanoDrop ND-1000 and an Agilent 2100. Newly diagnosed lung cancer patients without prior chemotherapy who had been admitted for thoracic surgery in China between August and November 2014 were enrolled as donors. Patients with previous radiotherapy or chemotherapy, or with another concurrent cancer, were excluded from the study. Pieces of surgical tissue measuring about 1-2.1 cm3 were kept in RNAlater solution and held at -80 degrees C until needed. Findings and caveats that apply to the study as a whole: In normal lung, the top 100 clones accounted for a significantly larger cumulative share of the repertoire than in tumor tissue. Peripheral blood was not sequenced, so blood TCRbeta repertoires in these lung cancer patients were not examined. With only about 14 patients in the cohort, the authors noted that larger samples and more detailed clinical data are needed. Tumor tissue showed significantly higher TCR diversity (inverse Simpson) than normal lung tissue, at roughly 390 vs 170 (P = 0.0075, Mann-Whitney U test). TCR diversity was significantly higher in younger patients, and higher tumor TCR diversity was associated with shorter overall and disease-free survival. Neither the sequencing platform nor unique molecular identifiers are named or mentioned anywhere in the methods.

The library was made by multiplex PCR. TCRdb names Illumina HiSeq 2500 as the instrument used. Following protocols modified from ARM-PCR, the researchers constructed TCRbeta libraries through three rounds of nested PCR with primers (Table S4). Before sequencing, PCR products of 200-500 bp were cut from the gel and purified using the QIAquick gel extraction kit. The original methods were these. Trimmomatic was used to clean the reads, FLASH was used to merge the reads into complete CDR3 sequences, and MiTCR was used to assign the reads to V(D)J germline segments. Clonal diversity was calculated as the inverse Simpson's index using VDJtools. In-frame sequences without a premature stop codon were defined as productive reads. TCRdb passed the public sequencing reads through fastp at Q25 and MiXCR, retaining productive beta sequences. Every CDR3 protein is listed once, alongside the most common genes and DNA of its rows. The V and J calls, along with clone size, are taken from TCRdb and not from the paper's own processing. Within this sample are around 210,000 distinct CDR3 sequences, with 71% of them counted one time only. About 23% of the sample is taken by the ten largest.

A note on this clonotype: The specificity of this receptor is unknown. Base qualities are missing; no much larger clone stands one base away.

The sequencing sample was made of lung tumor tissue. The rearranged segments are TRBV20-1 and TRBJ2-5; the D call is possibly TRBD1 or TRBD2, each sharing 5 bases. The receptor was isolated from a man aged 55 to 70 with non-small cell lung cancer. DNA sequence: TGCAGTGCTAGAGATATGAAGGGGTCTAGCAAAAGAGAGACCCAGTACTTC. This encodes CSARDMKGSSKRETQYF.